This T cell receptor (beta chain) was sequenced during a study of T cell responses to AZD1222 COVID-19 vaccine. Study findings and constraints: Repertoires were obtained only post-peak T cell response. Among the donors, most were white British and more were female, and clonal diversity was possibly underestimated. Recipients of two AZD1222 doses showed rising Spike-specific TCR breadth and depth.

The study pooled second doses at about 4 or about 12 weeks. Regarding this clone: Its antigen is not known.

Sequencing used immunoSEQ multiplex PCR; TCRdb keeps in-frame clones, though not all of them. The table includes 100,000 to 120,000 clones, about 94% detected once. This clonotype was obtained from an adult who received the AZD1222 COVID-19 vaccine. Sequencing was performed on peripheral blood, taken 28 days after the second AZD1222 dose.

For the CDR3, the DNA is TGTGCCAGCAGCTTAGAGGCTAGCGAAGGTACGCAGTATTTT. Protein sequence: CASSLEASEGTQYF. The chain joins TRBV7-9 to TRBJ2-3, with a weak D call TRBD2 (6 bases). The CDR3 is 14 residues long. Looked up from germline, CDR1 is SEHNR and CDR2 is FQNEAQ (reference sequence). V dropped 1 base and J dropped 8 bases, with 13 bases sitting between them.